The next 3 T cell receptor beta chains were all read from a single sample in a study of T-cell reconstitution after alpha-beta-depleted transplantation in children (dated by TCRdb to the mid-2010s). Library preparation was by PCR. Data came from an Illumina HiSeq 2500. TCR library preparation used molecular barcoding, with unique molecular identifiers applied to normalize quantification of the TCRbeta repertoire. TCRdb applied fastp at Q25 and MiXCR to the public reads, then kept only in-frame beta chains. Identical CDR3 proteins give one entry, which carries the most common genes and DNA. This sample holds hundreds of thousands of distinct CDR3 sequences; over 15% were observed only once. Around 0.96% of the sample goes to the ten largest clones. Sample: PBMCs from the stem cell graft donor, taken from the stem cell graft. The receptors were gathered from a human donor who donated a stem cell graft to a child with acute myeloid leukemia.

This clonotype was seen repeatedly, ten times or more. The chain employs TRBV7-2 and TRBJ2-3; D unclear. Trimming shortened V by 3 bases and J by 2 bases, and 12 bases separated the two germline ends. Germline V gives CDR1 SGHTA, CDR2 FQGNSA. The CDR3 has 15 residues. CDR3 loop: CASSFNPGSTDTQYF. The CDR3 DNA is TGTGCCAGCAGCTTTAACCCTGGTTCCACAGATACGCAGTATTTT.

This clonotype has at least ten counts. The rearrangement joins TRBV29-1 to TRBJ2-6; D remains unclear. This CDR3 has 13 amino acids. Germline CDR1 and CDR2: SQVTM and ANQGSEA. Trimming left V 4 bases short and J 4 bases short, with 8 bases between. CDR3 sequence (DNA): TGCAGCGTTGTGTCAGTGGGGGCCAACGTCCTGACTTTC. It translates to CSVVSVGANVLTF.

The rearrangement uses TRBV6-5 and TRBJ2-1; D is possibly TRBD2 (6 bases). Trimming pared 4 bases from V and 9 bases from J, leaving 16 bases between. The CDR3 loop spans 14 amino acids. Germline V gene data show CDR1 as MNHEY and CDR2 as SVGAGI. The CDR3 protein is CASSSGLSPSEQFF. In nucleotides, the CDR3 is TGTGCCAGCAGTTCGGGACTTTCACCGAGTGAGCAGTTCTTC.